The entry that follows covers one TCR beta chain sequence. Germline and junction disagree at one end, which may indicate a read error. The source of the sample is a study of blood T cell repertoires in COVID-19. Participants' own reports of clinical history determined their cohort assignment. Resolution of symptoms, clearance, or two negative PCRs was present in recovered Cohort 3 donors. TCRdb's table, derived via immunoSEQ multiplex PCR, lists solely in-frame clones and lacks some. The sample holds around 160,000 clones, roughly 83% seen once. The sequencing input was PBMCs or T cells enriched from blood (not recorded which). This clonotype was obtained from a woman in her sixties who had recovered from COVID-19.

For the CDR3, the DNA is TGTGCCAGCAGTTTTCCCGGAGGCGGGAGGGCCCGCTTT. This gives the protein CASSFPGGGRARF. This rearrangement joins TRBV28 to TRBJ2-3; 9 bases fit TRBD2. Germline CDR1 is MDHEN and CDR2 is SYDVKM. This CDR3 region has 13 residues.